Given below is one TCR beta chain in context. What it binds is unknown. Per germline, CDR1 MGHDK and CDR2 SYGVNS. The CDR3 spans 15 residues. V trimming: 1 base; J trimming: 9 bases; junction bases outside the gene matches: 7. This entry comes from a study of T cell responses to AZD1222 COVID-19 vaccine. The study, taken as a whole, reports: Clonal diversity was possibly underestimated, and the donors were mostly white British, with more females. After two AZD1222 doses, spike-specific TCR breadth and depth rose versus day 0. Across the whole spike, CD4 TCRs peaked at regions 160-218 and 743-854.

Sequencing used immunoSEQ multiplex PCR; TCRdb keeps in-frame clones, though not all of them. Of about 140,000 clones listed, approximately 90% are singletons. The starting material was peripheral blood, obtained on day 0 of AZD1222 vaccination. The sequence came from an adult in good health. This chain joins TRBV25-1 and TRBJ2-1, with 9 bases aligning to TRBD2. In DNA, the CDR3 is TGTGCCAGCAGTGAATGGGCGGGAGGGCCTGGTGAGCAGTTCTTC. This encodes CASSEWAGGPGEQFF.